The rows below give T cell receptor beta chains drawn from one sample of a study of Ad26.COV2.S vaccination and SARS-CoV-2 variants. Repertoires were generated with immunoSEQ multiplex PCR, while TCRdb's copy carries only in-frame clones and drops some. Of around 340,000 clones listed, around 90% are singletons. The source material was peripheral blood, sampled in a trial of Ad26.COV2.S vaccine versus placebo. The receptor set was obtained from a person aged 18-65 years who received the Ad26.COV2.S COVID-19 vaccine or a placebo. The conserved cysteine and the conserved F or W are not part of the CDR3 here.

TRBJ2-7 TRBV5-1 ASSLGDAQY
TRBJ2-3 TRBV9 ASSVAPAGAGADTQY
TRBJ2-5 TRBV19 ASSRQASQETQY
TRBJ1-4 TRBV3-1/TRBV3-2 ASSQEGMVREKLF
TRBJ2-1 TRBV20-1 SASPEDSSPYNEQF
TRBJ2-1 TRBV7-2 ASSWGTAGNEQF
TRBJ1-6 TRBV6-5 ASSYRGQGVH
TRBJ1-2 TRBV6-5 ASSYEYRGSYT
TRBJ1-1 TRBV2 ASSGAGPNTEAF
TRBJ2-5 TRBV5-4 ASSPTRGGPETQY
TRBJ1-3 TRBV14 ASSQNAGVTSGNTIY
TRBJ2-1 TRBV6-2/TRBV6-3 ASSEKVDYNEQF
TRBJ2-5 TRBV11-2 ASSLGVGGRETQY
TRBJ1-2 TRBV9 ASSAPFGGGRNYGYT
TRBJ1-5 TRBV28 ASSLVSGGANQPQH
TRBJ2-5 TRBV6-8 ASSYSRSYQETQY
TRBJ1-5 TRBV7-2 ASSYTGPNQPQH